Listed below are T cell receptor beta chains from one sample, sequenced in a study of cytomegalovirus exposure and HLA in healthy donors. Method: immunoSEQ multiplex PCR; TCRdb's copy keeps in-frame clones and lacks some. This table has around 95,000 clones, about 81% appearing once. Source material: PBMCs. These receptors all stem from a woman aged 40 to 50 in good health and CMV-seropositive. Each CDR3 is given with its conserved first and last residue. A D gene is named only where the DNA matches it firmly. Size values are once, few and many counts, or a class for expanded clones, and some rows have none.

j_call d_call clone_size v_call cdr3_nt cdr3_aa
TRBJ1-5 . . TRBV7-2 TGTGCCAGCAGCTTAGACCGTAGTGGGGACTCACTCAATCAGCCCCAGCATTTT CASSLDRSGDSLNQPQHF
TRBJ2-1 TRBD2 . TRBV19 TGTGCCAGTAGTACCACTAGCGGGAGAGGGCCGGGCAATGAGCAGTTCTTC CASSTTSGRGPGNEQFF
TRBJ1-1 . once TRBV5-5 TGTGCCAGCAGCGTCGCAGGGGCGGGGAACACTGAAGCTTTCTTT CASSVAGAGNTEAFF
TRBJ2-3 TRBD2 once TRBV27 TGTGCCAGCAGTCCCACTAGCGGTTCTGGCACAGATACGCAGTATTTT CASSPTSGSGTDTQYF
TRBJ2-7 . . TRBV5-1 TGCGCCAGCAGTTGCCGTTTGCGGGTCCACTACGAGCAGTACTTC CASSCRLRVHYEQYF
TRBJ2-5 . . TRBV10-1 TGCGCCAGCAGTGTGAGGATCACACTCCAAGAGACCCAGTACTTC CASSVRITLQETQYF
TRBJ2-1 TRBD2 . TRBV5-1 TGCGCCAGCAGCTCAGCGGGAGCCCACAATGAGCAGTTCTTC CASSSAGAHNEQFF
TRBJ1-1 . . TRBV9 TGTGCCAGCAGCTTACGACCAGGCACTGAAGCTTTCTTT CASSLRPGTEAFF
TRBJ1-1 . . TRBV6-1 TGTGCCAGCAGTGAATGGGGAATATCGGCAGGGGCAACTGAAGCTTTCTTT CASSEWGISAGATEAFF
TRBJ1-1 . . TRBV27 TGTGCCAGCGGGGCAGGATTTAAGGGCACTGAAGCTTTCTTT CASGAGFKGTEAFF
TRBJ2-5 TRBD2 . TRBV29-1 TGCAGCGTTGGGGGGGGTGATCAAGAGACCCAGTACTTC CSVGGGDQETQYF
TRBJ1-3 . . TRBV30 TGTGCCTGGATCCCACGGCGGGGATTAGGAAACACCATATATTTT CAWIPRRGLGNTIYF
TRBJ2-1 TRBD2 . TRBV5-1 TGCGCCAGCAGCTTCCGAGGGACTAGCGGGAGCGGTGAGCAGTTCTTC CASSFRGTSGSGEQFF
TRBJ2-7 TRBD2 . TRBV7-9 TGTGCCAGCAGCCCGTGGACTAGCGGGTTCTTCTACGAGCAGTACTTC CASSPWTSGFFYEQYF
TRBJ2-7 TRBD1 . TRBV10-3 TGTGCCATCAGCGGACAGGGGGGAAACGAGCAGTACTTC CAISGQGGNEQYF
TRBJ1-4 . few TRBV15 TGTGCCACCAGCAGAGGTCAGGGGAACGAAAAACTGTTTTTT CATSRGQGNEKLFF
TRBJ1-4 . . TRBV6-6 TGTGCCAGCAGTTATACGGTCGCTGAAAAACTGTTTTTT CASSYTVAEKLFF
TRBJ2-6 . . TRBV5-1 TGCGCCAGCAGGCCGACTGGGGCGGGAGGGGCCAACGTCCTGACTTTC CASRPTGAGGANVLTF
TRBJ1-3 TRBD1 . TRBV6-6 TGTGCCAGCAGAACAGGGGCCGAGGGAAACACCATATATTTT CASRTGAEGNTIYF
TRBJ2-7 . . TRBV13 TGTGCCAGCAGCCCCGGGAATGGCGAGCAGTACTTC CASSPGNGEQYF
TRBJ1-4 . . TRBV7-2 TGTGCCAGCAGCTTATGGGTACAGACGAATGAAAAACTGTTTTTT CASSLWVQTNEKLFF
TRBJ2-7 TRBD1 . TRBV6-5 TGTGCCAGCAGTTACTCAGGGGGCGAATCCGGCGAGCAGTACTTC CASSYSGGESGEQYF
TRBJ1-2 . . TRBV6-1 TGTGCCAGCACCAACTTAGGGGATTTGGGTGGCTACACCTTC CASTNLGDLGGYTF
TRBJ2-1 . . TRBV21-1 . CASSKVLVGQGINEQFF
TRBJ2-3 . . TRBV25-1 TGTGCCAGCAGGGACAGCCAGAAGGCCGATACGCAGTATTTT CASRDSQKADTQYF
TRBJ2-6 . . TRBV6-1 TGTGCCAGCGCGAGGTTAGGGGGTGGGGCCAACGTCCTGACTTTC CASARLGGGANVLTF
TRBJ2-1 . . TRBV7-6 TGTGCCAGCAGCTTAGTTGCTAGTTGGTACAATGAGCAGTTCTTC CASSLVASWYNEQFF
TRBJ2-7 TRBD1 . TRBV18 TGTGCCAGCTCACCCCCGGGACAGGGCCACGAGCAGTACTTC CASSPPGQGHEQYF
TRBJ2-7 . . TRBV19 TGTGCCAGTAGGGGACATGGACGCTCCTACGAGCAGTACTTC CASRGHGRSYEQYF
TRBJ2-7 TRBD2 . TRBV7-3 TGTGCCAGCAGCTTAAATGGACTAGCGGACTACGAGCAGTACTTC CASSLNGLADYEQYF
TRBJ1-3 TRBD1 . TRBV10-3 TGTGCCATCAGTGACGACAGGGCTGGAAACACCATATATTTT CAISDDRAGNTIYF
TRBJ1-2 TRBD1 . TRBV6-1 TGTGCCAGCAGTGAAGATGTCGGACAGGGGTTTAACTATGGCTACACCTTC CASSEDVGQGFNYGYTF
TRBJ2-7 TRBD1 once TRBV5-5 TGTGCCAGCAACCTAGGGGGCCCCTACGAGCAGTACTTC CASNLGGPYEQYF
TRBJ1-1 . . TRBV6-1 TGTGCCAGCAGTGAAGATGCCGGGGAGGGTTCCACTGAAGCTTTCTTT CASSEDAGEGSTEAFF
TRBJ2-7 TRBD1 . TRBV6-1 TGTGCCAGCAGTCAAACCGGGACAGCGTACGAGCAGTACTTC CASSQTGTAYEQYF
TRBJ2-7 TRBD2 few TRBV5-4 TGTGCCAGCAGCAGCCCTGGGCTAGCGGATTACGAGCAGTACTTC CASSSPGLADYEQYF
TRBJ1-5 . . TRBV28 TGTGCCAGCAGCCTATTAAACCCTCAGCCCCAGCATTTT CASSLLNPQPQHF